What follows are 2 T cell receptor beta chains derived from one specimen sequenced in a study of CD8+ T cells in alopecia areata. After isolation, RNA underwent reverse transcription to generate cDNA as the sequencing template. This table comes from immunoSEQ multiplex PCR, and its TCRdb copy is limited to in-frame clones, with some not included. This table has roughly 200,000 clones, 56% appearing once. Sample: CD8+ T cells sorted from blood. The receptors were sampled from a human donor in good health.

The rearrangement joins TRBV9 to TRBJ2-3; the D is unclear. The CDR3 covers 12 residues. Per the germline V gene, CDR1 is SGDLS and CDR2 is YYNGEE. V gave up 5 bases and J gave up 0 bases, with 4 bases separating them. In DNA, the CDR3 is TGTGCCAGCAGAGATAGCACAGATACGCAGTATTTT. As protein: CASRDSTDTQYF.

V is TRBV9 and J is TRBJ2-5; D is possibly TRBD1 (6 bases). Trimming removed 0 bases from V and 4 bases from J, with 10 bases in between. The germline gives CDR1 SGDLS, CDR2 YYNGEE. The CDR3 has 14 amino acids. CDR3 loop: CASSVGNRVETQYF. The CDR3 DNA reads TGTGCCAGCAGCGTAGGCAACAGGGTAGAGACCCAGTACTTC.